A selection of T cell receptor beta chains follows, all from one sample in a study of response to subunit inactivated influenza vaccine. TCRdb passed the RT-PCR reads through MiXCR, listing each CDR3 protein once. The table has about 520,000 distinct CDR3 sequences, 25% seen once. The specimen comprised CD4+ T cells sorted from PBMCs, sampled around 5 days after vaccination. Source of these receptors: a man aged 45-60 years who received an inactivated influenza vaccine. CDR3s include the opening cysteine and the closing phenylalanine or tryptophan. The order of the fields is V gene, J gene, clone size, D gene, CDR3 DNA, CDR3 protein. The D gene is left open where the match is weak. Expanded clones are given a class, and other clones once, few, many or no size at all.

v_gene: TRBV12-3/TRBV12-4
j_gene: TRBJ2-2
abundance: NA
d_gene: NA
CDR3nt: TGTGCCAGCGGGTCGGGCGGTGGGGAGCTGTTTTTT
CDR3aa: CASGSGGGELFF

v_gene: TRBV3-1
j_gene: TRBJ1-1
abundance: NA
d_gene: NA
CDR3nt: TGTGCCAGCAGCGGCGACGGAGGGGATCGAACTGAAGCTTTCTTT
CDR3aa: CASSGDGGDRTEAFF

v_gene: TRBV20-1
j_gene: TRBJ1-5
abundance: few
d_gene: NA
CDR3nt: TGCAGTGCTAGAGATTGGGGGGGTAGCAATCAGCCCCAGCATTTT
CDR3aa: CSARDWGGSNQPQHF

v_gene: TRBV20-1
j_gene: TRBJ2-3
abundance: few
d_gene: NA
CDR3nt: TGCAGTGCTAGCTACCCCTGGAGCACAGATACGCAGTATTTT
CDR3aa: CSASYPWSTDTQYF

v_gene: TRBV20-1
j_gene: TRBJ2-1
abundance: NA
d_gene: TRBD2
CDR3nt: TGCAGTGCTAGACTAGCGGGAGCGGGTCAGCAGTTCTTC
CDR3aa: CSARLAGAGQQFF

v_gene: TRBV5-1
j_gene: TRBJ2-5
abundance: NA
d_gene: TRBD1
CDR3nt: TGCGCCAGCAGCTGGGGGACAGGGTCTGGTGAGACCCAGTACTTC
CDR3aa: CASSWGTGSGETQYF

v_gene: TRBV20-1
j_gene: TRBJ2-7
abundance: many
d_gene: TRBD1
CDR3nt: TGCAGTGCTAGAGCGCGGGACAGGGGTCTCTACGAGCAGTACTTC
CDR3aa: CSARARDRGLYEQYF

v_gene: TRBV27
j_gene: TRBJ2-1
abundance: NA
d_gene: TRBD2
CDR3nt: TGTGCCACAAGAGCGGGATTTTTCAATGAGCAGTTCTTC
CDR3aa: CATRAGFFNEQFF

v_gene: TRBV5-5
j_gene: TRBJ2-3
abundance: NA
d_gene: TRBD2
CDR3nt: TGTGCCAGCAGCTCAAAGACTAGCTATGGAGATACGCAGTATTTT
CDR3aa: CASSSKTSYGDTQYF

v_gene: TRBV9
j_gene: TRBJ1-1
abundance: few
d_gene: NA
CDR3nt: TGTGCCAGCAGCGTAGGGACGGCTAACACTGAAGCTTTCTTT
CDR3aa: CASSVGTANTEAFF

v_gene: TRBV5-6
j_gene: TRBJ1-3
abundance: NA
d_gene: NA
CDR3nt: TGTGCCAGCAGTTCGACTGGAAACACCATATATTTT
CDR3aa: CASSSTGNTIYF

v_gene: TRBV2
j_gene: TRBJ1-1
abundance: NA
d_gene: NA
CDR3nt: TGTGCCAGCAGTGGTTGGCAGATCGACACTGAAGCTTTCTTT
CDR3aa: CASSGWQIDTEAFF

v_gene: TRBV14
j_gene: TRBJ2-2
abundance: NA
d_gene: NA
CDR3nt: TGTTCCAGCGCTTCCAGTACGGGCGGGAACACCGGGGAGCTGTTTTTT
CDR3aa: CSSASSTGGNTGELFF

v_gene: TRBV12-3/TRBV12-4
j_gene: TRBJ2-3
abundance: few
d_gene: TRBD2
CDR3nt: TGTGCCAGCAGTTTAGCCTCGACTAGCGGGGTCGGAGATACGCAGTATTTT
CDR3aa: CASSLASTSGVGDTQYF

v_gene: TRBV29-1
j_gene: TRBJ2-2
abundance: NA
d_gene: TRBD2
CDR3nt: TGCAGCGCTAGAGGGCTAGCGGGACACACCGGGGAGCTGTTTTTT
CDR3aa: CSARGLAGHTGELFF

v_gene: TRBV6-2/TRBV6-3
j_gene: TRBJ2-7
abundance: NA
d_gene: TRBD2
CDR3nt: TGTGCCAGCAGTTCTAGCGGGAGCTCCTACGAGCAGTACTTC
CDR3aa: CASSSSGSSYEQYF

v_gene: TRBV20-1
j_gene: TRBJ2-5
abundance: few
d_gene: TRBD2
CDR3nt: TGCAGTGCTAGCAAGCGGGGGGGTCAAGAGACCCAGTACTTC
CDR3aa: CSASKRGGQETQYF

v_gene: TRBV20-1
j_gene: TRBJ2-1
abundance: few
d_gene: NA
CDR3nt: TGCAGTTCCCGAGGAGGGAACAATGAGCAGTTCTTC
CDR3aa: CSSRGGNNEQFF

v_gene: TRBV20-1
j_gene: TRBJ2-3
abundance: few
d_gene: NA
CDR3nt: TGCAGTGCTAGGGATTATACAGATACGCAGTATTTT
CDR3aa: CSARDYTDTQYF

v_gene: TRBV7-8
j_gene: TRBJ2-3
abundance: NA
d_gene: NA
CDR3nt: TGTGCCAGCAGCTTAGCAGAACACCTAAATACGCAGTATTTT
CDR3aa: CASSLAEHLNTQYF

v_gene: TRBV7-6
j_gene: TRBJ2-3
abundance: few
d_gene: TRBD2
CDR3nt: TGTGCCAGCAGCCCCTTAGCGGGGGCTAGCACAGATACGCAGTATTTT
CDR3aa: CASSPLAGASTDTQYF

v_gene: TRBV19
j_gene: TRBJ2-5
abundance: NA
d_gene: TRBD2
CDR3nt: TGTGCCAGTAGCAGCATGGGACTAGTCGGGGAGACCCAGTACTTC
CDR3aa: CASSSMGLVGETQYF

v_gene: TRBV11-2
j_gene: TRBJ2-1
abundance: few
d_gene: NA
CDR3nt: TGTGCCAGCAGCTCCCTGACAGGTCTCCACAATGAGCAGTTCTTC
CDR3aa: CASSSLTGLHNEQFF

v_gene: TRBV20-1
j_gene: TRBJ1-2
abundance: NA
d_gene: NA
CDR3nt: TGCAGTGCTCCTCAGGAGTACTATGGCTACACCTTC
CDR3aa: CSAPQEYYGYTF

v_gene: TRBV12-3/TRBV12-4
j_gene: TRBJ2-7
abundance: NA
d_gene: TRBD1
CDR3nt: TGTGCCAGCAGCCTGACAGGGGAGGAGCAGTACTTC
CDR3aa: CASSLTGEEQYF

v_gene: TRBV28
j_gene: TRBJ2-7
abundance: many
d_gene: NA
CDR3nt: TGTGCCAGCAGCCCGTTCTCCTACGAGCAGTACTTC
CDR3aa: CASSPFSYEQYF

v_gene: TRBV10-3
j_gene: TRBJ2-3
abundance: NA
d_gene: NA
CDR3nt: TGTGCCATCAACCCAGGAGCGGCAGATACGCAGTATTTT
CDR3aa: CAINPGAADTQYF